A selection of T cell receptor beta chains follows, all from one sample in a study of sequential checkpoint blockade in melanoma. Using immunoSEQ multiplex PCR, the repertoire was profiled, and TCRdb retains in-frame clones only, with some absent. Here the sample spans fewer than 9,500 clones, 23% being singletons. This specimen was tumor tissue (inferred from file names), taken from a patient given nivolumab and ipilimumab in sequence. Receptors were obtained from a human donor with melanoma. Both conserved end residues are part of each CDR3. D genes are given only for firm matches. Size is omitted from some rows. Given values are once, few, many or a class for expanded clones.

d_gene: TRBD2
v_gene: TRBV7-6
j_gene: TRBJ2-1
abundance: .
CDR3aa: CASSDGTSGSNNEQFF
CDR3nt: TGTGCCAGCAGCGACGGGACTAGCGGGAGTAACAATGAGCAGTTCTTC

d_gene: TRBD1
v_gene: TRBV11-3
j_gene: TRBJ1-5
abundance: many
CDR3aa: CASSFGTGNQPQHF
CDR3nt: TGTGCCAGCAGCTTTGGGACAGGGAATCAGCCCCAGCATTTT

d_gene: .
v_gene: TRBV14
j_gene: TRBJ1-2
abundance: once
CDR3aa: CASSQGRGYGYTF
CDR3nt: TGTGCCAGCAGCCAAGGGCGGGGCTATGGCTACACCTTC

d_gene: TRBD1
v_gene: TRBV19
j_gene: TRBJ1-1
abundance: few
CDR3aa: CASSIFGTGQKLLNTEAFF
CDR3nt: TGTGCCAGTAGTATTTTTGGGACAGGGCAGAAACTTCTGAACACTGAAGCTTTCTTT

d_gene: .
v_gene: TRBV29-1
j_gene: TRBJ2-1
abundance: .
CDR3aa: CSVNGGPYNEQFF
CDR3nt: TGCAGCGTTAACGGCGGGCCTTACAATGAGCAGTTCTTC

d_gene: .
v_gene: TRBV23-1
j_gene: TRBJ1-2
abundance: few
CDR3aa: CASSDAGGQGYTF
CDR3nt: TGCGCCAGCAGCGATGCTGGGGGTCAGGGCTACACCTTC

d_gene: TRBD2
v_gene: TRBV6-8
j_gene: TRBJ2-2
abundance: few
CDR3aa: CASSLGLAGYTGELFF
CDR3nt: TGTGCCAGCAGCCTGGGACTAGCGGGGTACACCGGGGAGCTGTTTTTT

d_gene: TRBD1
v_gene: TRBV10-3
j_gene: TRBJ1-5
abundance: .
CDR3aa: CAISEEGQVNQPQHF
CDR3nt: TGTGCCATCAGTGAGGAGGGACAGGTGAATCAGCCCCAGCATTTT

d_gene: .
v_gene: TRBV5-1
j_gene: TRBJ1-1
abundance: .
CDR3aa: CASSLEGHPNTEAFF
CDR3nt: TGCGCCAGCAGCCTGGAGGGACACCCGAACACTGAAGCTTTCTTT

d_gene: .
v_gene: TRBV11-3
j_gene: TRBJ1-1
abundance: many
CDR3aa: CASSLPGRLNTEAFF
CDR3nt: TGTGCCAGCAGCTTGCCTGGCAGACTGAACACTGAAGCTTTCTTT

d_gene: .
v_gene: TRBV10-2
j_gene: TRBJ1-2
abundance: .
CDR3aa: CASSESYHNYGYTF
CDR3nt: TGCGCCAGCAGTGAGTCGTACCACAACTATGGCTACACCTTC

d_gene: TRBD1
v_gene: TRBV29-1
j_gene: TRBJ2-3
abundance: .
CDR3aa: CSARPGTGGDTQYF
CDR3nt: TGCAGCGCCAGACCCGGGACAGGGGGTGATACGCAGTATTTT

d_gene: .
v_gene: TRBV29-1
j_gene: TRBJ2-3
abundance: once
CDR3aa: CSVPHRGGTQYF
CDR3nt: TGCAGCGTTCCCCACCGAGGGGGGACGCAGTATTTT

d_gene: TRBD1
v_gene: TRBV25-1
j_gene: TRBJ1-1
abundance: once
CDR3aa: CASSESRLGTGTPEAFF
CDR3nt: TGTGCCAGCAGTGAATCCCGGTTGGGGACAGGGACCCCTGAAGCTTTCTTT

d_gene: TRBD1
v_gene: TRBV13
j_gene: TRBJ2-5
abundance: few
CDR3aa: CASAYRGRFETQYF
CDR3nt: TGTGCCAGCGCTTACAGGGGGCGTTTTGAGACCCAGTACTTC

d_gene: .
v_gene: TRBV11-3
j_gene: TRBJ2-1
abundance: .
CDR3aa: CASSLGGPYNEQFF
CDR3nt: TGTGCCAGCAGCTTGGGCGGGCCTTACAATGAGCAGTTCTTC

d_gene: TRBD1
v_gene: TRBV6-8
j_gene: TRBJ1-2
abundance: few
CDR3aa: CASSGGQGAKGYTF
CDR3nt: TGTGCCAGCAGTGGGGGACAGGGGGCGAAAGGCTACACCTTC

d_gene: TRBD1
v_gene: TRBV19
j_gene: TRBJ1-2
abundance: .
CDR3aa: CASQQGAEGYTF
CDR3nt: TGTGCCAGCCAACAGGGGGCGGAAGGCTACACCTTC

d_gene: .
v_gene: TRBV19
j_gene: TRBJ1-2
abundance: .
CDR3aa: CASSRSDNYYGYTF
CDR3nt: TGTGCCAGTAGTCGTTCCGACAACTACTATGGCTACACCTTC

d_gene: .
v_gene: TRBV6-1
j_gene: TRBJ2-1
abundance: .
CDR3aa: CASSEAGTGGATSGRRNEQFF
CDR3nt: TGTGCCAGCAGTGAAGCAGGGACAGGGGGCGCAACTAGCGGGAGACGGAATGAGCAGTTCTTC

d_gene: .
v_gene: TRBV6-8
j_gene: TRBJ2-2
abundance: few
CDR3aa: CASSYSSGIANTGELFF
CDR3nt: TGTGCCAGCAGTTACTCTTCAGGGATTGCGAACACCGGGGAGCTGTTTTTT

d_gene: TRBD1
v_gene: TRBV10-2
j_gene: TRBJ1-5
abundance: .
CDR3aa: CASSVSGQFNQPQHF
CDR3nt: TGCGCCAGCAGTGTGTCGGGACAGTTCAATCAGCCCCAGCATTTT

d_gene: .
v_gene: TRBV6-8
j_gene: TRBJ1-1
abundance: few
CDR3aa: CASSLGQGSTEAFF
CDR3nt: TGTGCCAGCAGTTTGGGGCAGGGGAGCACTGAAGCTTTCTTT

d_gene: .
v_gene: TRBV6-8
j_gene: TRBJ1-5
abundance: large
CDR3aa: CASSLTAPGGDVGQPQHF
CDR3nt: TGTGCCAGCAGTCTTACGGCCCCCGGAGGGGACGTGGGACAGCCCCAGCATTTT

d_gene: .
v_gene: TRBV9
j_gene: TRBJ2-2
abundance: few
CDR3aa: CASSVVGNTGELFF
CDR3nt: TGTGCCAGCAGCGTAGTAGGAAACACCGGGGAGCTGTTTTTT

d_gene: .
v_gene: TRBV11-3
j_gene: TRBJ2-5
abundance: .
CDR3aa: CASSLNRGGGTQYF
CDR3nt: TGTGCCAGCAGCTTAAATCGGGGAGGAGGGACCCAGTACTTC

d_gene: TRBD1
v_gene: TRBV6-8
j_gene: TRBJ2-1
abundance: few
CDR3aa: CASSSGFTGVGNEQFF
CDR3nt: TGTGCCAGCAGTAGTGGATTCACAGGGGTAGGCAATGAGCAGTTCTTC

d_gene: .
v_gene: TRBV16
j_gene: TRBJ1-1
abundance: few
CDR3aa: CASRQFVGRGRTEAFF
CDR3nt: TGTGCCAGCAGACAATTTGTCGGCAGGGGTCGAACTGAAGCTTTCTTT

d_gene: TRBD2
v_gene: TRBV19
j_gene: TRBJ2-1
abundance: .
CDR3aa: CASSHGTSHEQFF
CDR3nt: TGTGCCAGTAGTCACGGGACTAGCCATGAGCAGTTCTTC

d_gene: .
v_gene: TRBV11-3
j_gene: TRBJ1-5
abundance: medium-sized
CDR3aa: CASSLGVDSNQPQHF
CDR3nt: TGTGCCAGCAGCCTTGGAGTAGATAGCAATCAGCCCCAGCATTTT

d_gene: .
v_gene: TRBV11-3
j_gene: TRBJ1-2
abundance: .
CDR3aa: CASSLGQGDYGYTF
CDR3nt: TGTGCCAGCAGCTTAGGCCAGGGCGACTATGGCTACACCTTC

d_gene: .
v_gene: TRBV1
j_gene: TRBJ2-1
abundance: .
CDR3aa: CASSQVRGFWEFF
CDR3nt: TGCGCCAGCAGCCAAGTGCGAGGATTCTGGGAGTTCTTC

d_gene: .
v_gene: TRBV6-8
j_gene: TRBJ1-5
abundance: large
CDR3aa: CASSTVTGSNQPQHF
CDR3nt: TGTGCCAGCAGTACCGTGACAGGTTCCAATCAGCCCCAGCATTTT

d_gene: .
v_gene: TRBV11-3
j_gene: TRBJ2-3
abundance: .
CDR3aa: CASSLGSSSFNTDTQYF
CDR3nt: TGTGCCAGCAGCTTAGGGTCATCGTCCTTCAACACAGATACGCAGTATTTT

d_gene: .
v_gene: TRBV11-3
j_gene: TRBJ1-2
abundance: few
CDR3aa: CASSRITGSPLNYGYTF
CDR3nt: TGTGCCAGCAGCCGCATCACAGGGTCCCCTTTAAACTATGGCTACACCTTC

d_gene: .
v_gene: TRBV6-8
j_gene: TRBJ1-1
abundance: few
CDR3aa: CASSYRGGAQGGEAFF
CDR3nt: TGTGCCAGCAGTTACCGAGGCGGGGCGCAGGGAGGTGAAGCTTTCTTT

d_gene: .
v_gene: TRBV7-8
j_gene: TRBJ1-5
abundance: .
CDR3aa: CASSLGINQPQHF
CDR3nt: TGTGCCAGCAGCCTCGGGATCAATCAGCCCCAGCATTTT

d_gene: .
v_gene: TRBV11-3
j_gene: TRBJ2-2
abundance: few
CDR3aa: CASSLSSGARNTGELFF
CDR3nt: TGTGCCAGCAGCTTAAGCTCGGGGGCGCGGAACACCGGGGAGCTGTTTTTT

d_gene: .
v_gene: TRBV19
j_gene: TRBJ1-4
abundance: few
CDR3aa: CASTLRGGAVEKLFF
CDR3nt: TGTGCCAGTACCCTCAGGGGTGGGGCTGTTGAAAAACTGTTTTTT

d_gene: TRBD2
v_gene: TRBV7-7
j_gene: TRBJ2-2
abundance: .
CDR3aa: CASSLFAGDPGELFF
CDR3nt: TGTGCCAGCAGCTTGTTTGCGGGAGATCCCGGGGAGCTGTTTTTT

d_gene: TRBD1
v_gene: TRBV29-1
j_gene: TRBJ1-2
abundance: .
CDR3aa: CSVWGTGTYGYTF
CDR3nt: TGCAGCGTTTGGGGGACAGGGACCTATGGCTACACCTTC

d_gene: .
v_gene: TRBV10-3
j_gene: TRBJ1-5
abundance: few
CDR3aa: CAISESEQPQHF
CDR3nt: TGTGCCATCAGTGAGTCGGAGCAGCCCCAGCATTTT

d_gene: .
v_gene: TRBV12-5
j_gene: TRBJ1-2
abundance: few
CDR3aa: CATRGGANYGYTF
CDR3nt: TGTGCCACGAGAGGGGGGGCAAACTATGGCTACACCTTC

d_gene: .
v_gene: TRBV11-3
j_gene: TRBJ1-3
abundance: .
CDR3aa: CASSLGTAGNTIYF
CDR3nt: TGTGCCAGCAGCCTCGGGACTGCAGGAAACACCATATATTTT

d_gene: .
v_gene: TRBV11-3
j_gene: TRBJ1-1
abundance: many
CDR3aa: CASSLRVGTGTEAFF
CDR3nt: TGTGCCAGCAGCTTAAGAGTAGGCACTGGGACTGAAGCTTTCTTT

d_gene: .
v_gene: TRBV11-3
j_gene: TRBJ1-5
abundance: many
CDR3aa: CASSLRGRNGNQPQHF
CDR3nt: TGTGCCAGCAGCCTTCGCGGCAGGAATGGCAATCAGCCCCAGCATTTT

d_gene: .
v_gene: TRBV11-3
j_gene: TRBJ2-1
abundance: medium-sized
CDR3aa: CASSAQGSGNNEQFF
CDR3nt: TGTGCCAGCAGCGCCCAGGGTAGCGGTAACAATGAGCAGTTCTTC

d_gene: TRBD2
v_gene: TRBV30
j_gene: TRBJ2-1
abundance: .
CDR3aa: CAWERGDSYNEQFF
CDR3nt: TGTGCCTGGGAGCGGGGAGATTCCTACAATGAGCAGTTCTTC

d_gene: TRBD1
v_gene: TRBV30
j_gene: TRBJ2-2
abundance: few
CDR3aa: CAWSLTGGNTGELFF
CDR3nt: TGTGCCTGGAGCCTGACAGGGGGAAACACCGGGGAGCTGTTTTTT

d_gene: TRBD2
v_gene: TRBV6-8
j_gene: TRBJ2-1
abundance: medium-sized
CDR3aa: CASSTSGYNEQFF
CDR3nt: TGTGCCAGCTCTACTAGCGGATACAATGAGCAGTTCTTC

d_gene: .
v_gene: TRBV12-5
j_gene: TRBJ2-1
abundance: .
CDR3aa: CASNPGGEQFF
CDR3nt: TGTGCCAGCAACCCCGGAGGTGAGCAGTTCTTC

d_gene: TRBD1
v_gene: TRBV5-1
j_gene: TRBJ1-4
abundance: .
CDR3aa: CASSLPGTGDEKLFF
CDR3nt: TGCGCCAGCAGCTTGCCCGGGACAGGGGACGAAAAACTGTTTTTT

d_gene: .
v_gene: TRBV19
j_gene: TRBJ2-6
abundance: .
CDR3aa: CASSRSPGANVLTF
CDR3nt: TGTGCCAGTAGTAGGTCGCCTGGGGCCAACGTCCTGACTTTC

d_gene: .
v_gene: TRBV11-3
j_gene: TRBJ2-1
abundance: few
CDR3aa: CASLSGVSSYNEQFF
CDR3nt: TGTGCCAGCCTATCGGGGGTAAGCTCCTACAATGAGCAGTTCTTC

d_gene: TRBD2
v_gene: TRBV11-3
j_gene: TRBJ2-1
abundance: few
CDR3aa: CASSFWGGRNEQFF
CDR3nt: TGTGCCAGCAGCTTTTGGGGCGGGAGAAATGAGCAGTTCTTC